This passage covers 11 T cell receptor beta chains from one sample sequenced in a study of blood T cells in healthy people across ages (dated by TCRdb to between 2014 and 2017). Library preparation used 5' RACE. A second PCR of about 6 to 11 cycles was performed with a sample-barcoded 5' primer and a J-beta primer mix. TCRdb reworked the public reads: Q25 trimming with fastp, MiXCR clone assembly, productive beta chains retained. Entries are consolidated by CDR3 protein sequence, retaining the most common genes and DNA. Counted in this sample were 1.5 million to 2 million distinct CDR3 sequences; roughly 43% of them appeared once. The ten largest clonotypes hold under 30% of the sample. The sample was blood. These receptor sequences come from a human donor in good health.

This chain uses TRBV20-1 with TRBJ2-5; TRBD1 is a possible D gene (5 bases). In germline, CDR1 is DFQATT, CDR2 SNEGSKA (reference sequence). CDR3 length: 14 amino acids. Trimming cost V 4 bases and J 1 base, with 13 bases left between them. The CDR3 DNA sequence: TGCAGTGCTAAGGACATAAGGGGCCAAGAGACCCAGTACTTC. Its translation: CSAKDIRGQETQYF.

The rearrangement joins TRBV5-1 to TRBJ2-5, with 10 bases lining up with TRBD1. The CDR3 is made up of 18 amino acids. V trimming: 4 bases; J trimming: 4 bases; junction bases outside the gene matches: 16. Germline V lookup: CDR1 SGHRS, CDR2 YFSETQ. Written as DNA, the CDR3 is TGCGCCAGCAGCCTGGAAGGGACAGGGGCTTTTGCTGGAGAGACCCAGTACTTC. It specifies CASSLEGTGAFAGETQYF.

The J gene is TRBJ1-5, the V gene TRBV27; 9 bases agree with TRBD1. The length of the CDR3 is 16 residues. J was trimmed by 0 bases and V by 3 bases; bases with no gene match: 3. Germline V CDR1 and CDR2: MNHEY, SMNVEV (reference sequence). The CDR3 DNA is TGTGCCAGCAGTTTTACAGGGGGCTATAGCAATCAGCCCCAGCATTTT. Protein: CASSFTGGYSNQPQHF.

For this clonotype: Germline is not matched at one junction end, which may reflect a read error. The chain carries TRBV5-1 and TRBJ2-2, with D possibly being TRBD2 (5 bases). In germline, CDR1 is SGHRS, CDR2 YFSETQ. The CDR3 runs 13 residues. In DNA, the CDR3 is TGCGCCAGCAGACCCGTACTGGCCGGGGAGCGGTTTTTT. Its translation: CASRPVLAGERFF.

The CDR3 nucleotides read TGTGCCAGCAGCTTAGGGGGCAGGGAGATGGATGAGCAGTTCTTC. As protein: CASSLGGREMDEQFF. The chain joins TRBV7-9 to TRBJ2-1, with D perhaps matching TRBD1 or TRBD2 (5 bases each). The germline gives CDR1 SEHNR, CDR2 FQNEAQ (reference sequence). The CDR3 runs to 15 residues. With 1 base removed from V and 8 bases from J, the gap between germline ends came to 15 bases. The entire variable domain, with the rest obtained from reference TRBV7-9 and TRBJ2-1, is as follows: DTGVSQNPRHKITKRGQNVTFRCDPISEHNRLYWYRQTLGQGPEFLTYFQNEAQLEKSRLLSDRFSAERPKGSFSTLEIQRTEQGDSAMYLCASSLGGREMDEQFFGPGTRLTVL.

This clonotype showed up just a few times. This rearrangement joins TRBV20-1 to TRBJ2-7, with TRBD1 matching 7 bases. CDR1 and CDR2 from the germline V gene are DFQATT and SNEGSKA (reference sequence). The CDR3 contains 13 residues. V shed 6 bases, J shed 3 bases, and the junction held 8 bases outside the gene matches. The CDR3: CSAGSGQYYEQYF. Written as DNA, the CDR3 is TGCAGTGCGGGTTCGGGACAGTACTACGAGCAGTACTTC.

The chain has TRBV7-8 and TRBJ1-2, with unresolved D. The V gene lost 5 bases and the J gene lost 0 bases, with 10 bases spanning the gap. From germline, CDR1 is SGHVS and CDR2 FQNEAQ. The CDR3 loop spans 14 amino acids. CDR3 in DNA: TGTGCCAGCAGCCCCGGGTTAGCTAACTATGGCTACACCTTC. Amino acid sequence: CASSPGLANYGYTF.

The chain recombines TRBV5-1 with TRBJ2-4; 11 bases match TRBD2. Trimming at V came to 4 bases and at J to 13 bases, leaving 7 bases not matched to a gene. Germline-derived CDR1 and CDR2 are SGHRS and YFSETQ. This CDR3 has 13 residues. CDR3 amino acids: CASSPGLAEEQYF. The CDR3 nucleotides are TGCGCCAGCAGCCCGGGACTAGCGGAGGAGCAGTACTTC.

The V and J genes are TRBV4-1 and TRBJ1-1; 8 bases match TRBD1. V lost 3 bases and J lost 8; bases outside the gene matches: 2. This CDR3 is 12 amino acids long. The germline V gene encodes CDR1 MGHRA and CDR2 YSYEKL. DNA for the CDR3: TGCGCCAGCAGCCATCCAGGGGGCGAAGCTTTCTTT. Translating it yields CASSHPGGEAFF.

There are many counts of this clonotype. V usage is TRBV12-3 or TRBV12-4 and J usage is TRBJ2-7; 7 bases agree with TRBD2. The CDR3 has 14 amino acids. V lost 6 bases to trimming and J lost 7 bases; unmatched junction nucleotides: 12. CDR3 protein: CASSPGGGLGEQYF. CDR3 DNA: TGTGCCAGCAGCCCGGGGGGAGGTCTGGGAGAGCAGTACTTC.

This chain uses TRBV10-3 with TRBJ2-7; tentative D call: TRBD2 (5 bases). The V end lost 2 bases, the J end lost 0 bases, and 11 bases lay between the germline ends. Germline V gene data show CDR1 as ENHRY and CDR2 as SYGVKD. This CDR3 has 15 amino acids. CDR3 nucleotide sequence: TGTGCCATCAGTGAGCCCCTACTAGGCTCCTACGAGCAGTACTTC. It yields the protein CAISEPLLGSYEQYF.